This record concerns one TCR beta chain sequence. Its cognate antigen is unknown. Trimming removed 5 bases from V and 4 bases from J; junction bases left unmatched: 9. In germline, CDR1 is SGHRS, CDR2 YFSETQ. This CDR3 is built from 14 residues. The data originate from a study of T cells after posttransplantation cyclophosphamide. Clones were read by immunoSEQ multiplex PCR, and TCRdb kept only the in-frame ones, dropping some. The data contain approximately 50,000 clones, roughly 94% of them singletons. Findings of the study overall: After PTCy, TRB diversity resembled that of CNI/methotrexate controls. Later post-transplant blood repertoires were often dominated by donor CD8+ memory clones.

The sample was PBMCs. The V and J genes are TRBV5-1 and TRBJ2-7; 7 bases are shared with TRBD1. This TCR was recovered from a woman in her thirties in good health and a related stem cell transplant donor. The DNA of the CDR3 is TGCGCCAGCAGACCCGGGACAGAGTTTTACGAGCAGTACTTC. It specifies CASRPGTEFYEQYF.